Listed below are T cell receptor beta chains from one sample, sequenced in a study of long-term antiretroviral therapy in people with HIV. The data were produced by immunoSEQ multiplex PCR, yet TCRdb's version contains in-frame clones alone and is incomplete. Of about 13,000 clones in the sample, over 75% were seen once. The specimen was unsorted PBMCs, collected 1.3 years after starting antiretroviral therapy. Every receptor here comes from a young woman with HIV. The CDR3 runs from the conserved cysteine through the conserved F or W. D genes are given only for firm matches. Size tells how often a clone was seen (once, few, many) or the class of an expanded clone, and some rows leave it out.

>TRBJ2-5|-|TRBV9|-
CASSVEPGWETQYF
TGTGCCAGCAGCGTAGAGCCAGGGTGGGAGACCCAGTACTTC
>TRBJ2-7|-|TRBV9|TRBD2
CASSVGGLASSEQYF
TGTGCCAGCAGCGTAGGGGGACTAGCGTCTTCCGAGCAGTACTTC
>TRBJ1-1|few|TRBV27|-
CASSLAGNTEAFF
TGTGCCAGCAGTTTAGCGGGGAACACTGAAGCTTTCTTT
>TRBJ1-3|-|TRBV10-1|TRBD1
CARQGQPAFGNTIYF
TGCGCCAGACAGGGACAGCCAGCCTTTGGAAACACCATATATTTT
>TRBJ2-7|-|TRBV7-8|-
CASRLGNRNLAYEQYF
TGTGCCAGCAGACTCGGTAATCGGAATCTAGCCTACGAGCAGTACTTC
>TRBJ2-7|-|TRBV6-5|-
CASSYGGEQYF
TGTGCCAGCAGTTACGGTGGCGAGCAGTACTTC
>TRBJ1-2|-|TRBV5-1|TRBD1
CASGDREVGDYGYTF
TGCGCCAGCGGGGACAGGGAAGTTGGGGACTATGGCTACACCTTC
>TRBJ2-1|-|TRBV7-3|-
CASSPRTESSYNEQFF
TGTGCCAGCAGCCCCCGGACAGAGAGCTCCTACAATGAGCAGTTCTTC
>TRBJ2-3|-|TRBV27|-
CASSLWQAAGDTQYF
TGTGCCAGCAGTTTATGGCAGGCAGCAGGGGATACGCAGTATTTT
>TRBJ1-1|-|TRBV7-6|-
CASTLSGGEVTEAFF
TGTGCCAGCACACTCTCCGGAGGGGAGGTAACTGAAGCTTTCTTT
>TRBJ1-4|-|TRBV4-2|-
CASSPYGATNEKLFF
TGTGCCAGCAGCCCCTACGGTGCAACTAATGAAAAACTGTTTTTT
>TRBJ2-3|-|TRBV2|TRBD2
CASTEGTSGGATDTQYF
TGTGCCAGCACTGAAGGTACTAGCGGGGGGGCAACTGATACGCAGTATTTT
>TRBJ2-3|-|TRBV9|TRBD2
CASSFSGKLDTQYF
TGTGCCAGCAGTTTTAGCGGGAAATTAGATACGCAGTATTTT
>TRBJ2-1|-|TRBV5-6|-
CASSFRGASYNEQFF
TGTGCCAGCAGCTTTAGGGGGGCATCCTACAATGAGCAGTTCTTC
>TRBJ1-3|-|TRBV18|-
CASSPRWGTVDTIYF
TGTGCCAGCTCACCTCGGTGGGGAACGGTGGACACCATATATTTT
>TRBJ2-5|-|TRBV7-3|-
CASSLAVAETQYF
TGTGCCAGCAGCTTGGCGGTGGCAGAGACCCAGTACTTC
>TRBJ2-7|-|TRBV28|-
CASSLYRAYEQYF
TGTGCCAGCAGTTTATACAGGGCCTACGAGCAGTACTTC
>TRBJ2-2|-|TRBV28|TRBD1
CASSFGTGKTNTGELFF
TGTGCCAGCAGTTTTGGGACAGGGAAGACGAACACCGGGGAGCTGTTTTTT
>TRBJ2-7|-|TRBV6-6|-
CASSQDWIMTYEQYF
TGTGCCAGCAGCCAGGACTGGATTATGACCTACGAGCAGTACTTC
>TRBJ1-3|few|TRBV2|-
CASSEWTVSSGNTIYF
TGTGCCAGCAGTGAATGGACGGTCAGCTCTGGAAACACCATATATTTT
>TRBJ2-3|once|TRBV13|TRBD2
CASSWGLATDTQYF
TGTGCCAGCAGCTGGGGACTAGCGACAGATACGCAGTATTTT
>TRBJ1-1|-|TRBV5-1|-
CASSGGGMNTEAFF
TGCGCCAGCAGCGGTGGGGGGATGAACACTGAAGCTTTCTTT
>TRBJ2-7|large|TRBV20-1|-
CSAREDYEQYF
TGCAGTGCTAGAGAGGACTACGAGCAGTACTTC
>TRBJ1-5|once|TRBV6-6|-
CASSYPGSNNQPQHF
TGTGCCAGCAGTTACCCCGGTTCCAACAATCAGCCCCAGCATTTT
>TRBJ2-2|-|TRBV4-2|TRBD2
CASSPLSGREIFTGELFF
TGTGCCAGCAGCCCACTTAGCGGGAGGGAAATTTTCACCGGGGAGCTGTTTTTT
>TRBJ2-7|-|TRBV7-2|TRBD2
CASSFSGGASKEQYF
TGTGCCAGCAGCTTCAGCGGGGGGGCTAGTAAGGAGCAGTACTTC
>TRBJ2-3|-|TRBV2|-
CASSESSLPAQYF
TGTGCCAGCAGTGAATCTAGCCTCCCGGCGCAGTATTTT
>TRBJ1-2|once|TRBV10-3|-
CAISEPTGRAGNYGYTF
TGTGCCATCAGTGAGCCTACGGGGAGGGCAGGAAACTATGGCTACACCTTC
>TRBJ2-5|-|TRBV5-1|-
CASSLARQETQYF
TGCGCCAGCAGCTTGGCCAGGCAAGAGACCCAGTACTTC
>TRBJ1-2|-|TRBV18|-
CASSPPGPTSNYGYTF
TGTGCCAGCTCACCACCGGGACCCACTTCTAACTATGGCTACACCTTC
>TRBJ2-3|-|TRBV9|TRBD2
CASSGRLAGRDTQYF
TGTGCCAGCAGCGGCCGACTAGCGGGACGTGATACGCAGTATTTT
>TRBJ1-1|-|TRBV10-3|-
CAISEFQGLTEAFF
TGTGCCATCAGTGAATTTCAGGGGTTGACTGAAGCTTTCTTT
>TRBJ2-3|-|TRBV19|TRBD1
CASSKQGASDTQYF
TGTGCCAGTAGTAAACAGGGGGCTTCAGATACGCAGTATTTT
>TRBJ1-1|once|TRBV29-1|-
CSVEIRGVNTEAFF
TGCAGCGTTGAAATTAGGGGCGTGAACACTGAAGCTTTCTTT